Below are 13 T cell receptor beta chains sequenced from a single sample in a study of T cell repertoires in cytomegalovirus infection. These receptors have no known antigen. Each CDR3 protein is one row after TCRdb ran MiXCR on the reads. The sample holds some 500,000 distinct CDR3 sequences, over 35% seen once. This specimen was cultured PBMCs, taken from culture after CMV antigen stimulation. The receptors were sampled from a human donor in good health (CMV status not recorded). Some clones in this sample may be carry-over from other donors' samples.

This clonotype was seen a handful of times. The V call is TRBV7-9, the J call TRBJ2-7; 12 nucleotides line up with TRBD2. The germline V gene encodes CDR1 SEHNR and CDR2 FQNEAQ (reference sequence). The CDR3 has 15 residues. V gave up 4 bases and J gave up 4 bases; unmatched junction bases: 5. CDR3 residues: CASSSSGRALYEQYF. The CDR3 DNA reads TGTGCCAGCAGCTCTAGCGGGAGGGCCTTGTACGAGCAGTACTTC. Supplemented by reference TRBV7-9 and TRBJ2-7, the full variable domain reads DTGVSQNPRHKITKRGQNVTFRCDPISEHNRLYWYRQTLGQGPEFLTYFQNEAQLEKSRLLSDRFSAERPKGSFSTLEIQRTEQGDSAMYLCASSSSGRALYEQYFGPGTRLTVT.

This clonotype was recorded a few times. The chain uses TRBV10-3 and TRBJ1-3; D gene ambiguous. The CDR3 is 11 residues long. The germline V gene has CDR1 ENHRY and CDR2 SYGVKD. Trimming pared 7 bases from V and 0 bases from J, leaving 1 base between. This CDR3 is CAITSGNTIYF. The CDR3 DNA follows: TGTGCCATCACCTCTGGAAACACCATATATTTT.

The CDR3 here is CASSSSSAYEQYF. The CDR3 nucleotides read TGTGCCAGCAGTTCGTCGTCTGCGTACGAGCAGTACTTC. The chain is built from TRBV12-3 or TRBV12-4 and TRBJ2-7; no definite D call. Trimming pared 4 bases from V and 4 bases from J, leaving 11 bases between. This CDR3 is built from 13 residues.

This clonotype was seen once. The rearrangement links TRBV2 to TRBJ2-7, with TRBD1 identical over 7 bases. The CDR3 runs to 13 residues. With 6 bases clipped from V and 3 bases from J, the junction kept 5 bases outside the gene matches. The germline CDR1 and CDR2 sequences are SNHLY and FYNNEI. This chain's CDR3 is CASRQTGLYEQYF. Here the CDR3 DNA reads TGTGCCAGCAGGCAGACAGGGCTCTACGAGCAGTACTTC.

Only a few counts were recorded for this clonotype. J is TRBJ2-7 and V is TRBV7-2; D uncertain. Germline V lookup: CDR1 SGHTA, CDR2 FQGNSA. Trimming left V 6 bases short and J 4 bases short, with 13 bases between. The CDR3 contains 13 residues. The CDR3 here is CASSSDWKYEQYF. Written as DNA, the CDR3 is TGTGCCAGCAGTTCCGACTGGAAATACGAGCAGTACTTC.

In its sample, this clonotype was seen a few times. The chain combines TRBV11-2 with TRBJ2-1; the match to TRBD2 covers 9 bases. V lost 7 bases and J lost 8; bases outside the gene matches: 9. The CDR3 spans 14 residues. CDR1 is SGHAT, CDR2 FQNNGV, per germline. CDR3 in amino acids: CASTPLAGGHEQFF. The CDR3 nucleotides are TGTGCCAGCACCCCTCTTGCGGGGGGGCATGAGCAGTTCTTC.

V is TRBV19 and J is TRBJ1-5, with D hard to call. Between the trimmed V and J ends, which lost 8 bases and 1 base, there was a span of 9 bases. Germline CDR1 LNHDA, CDR2 SQIVND (reference sequence). The CDR3 is 13 residues long. This chain's CDR3 is CASRYGSNQPQHF. CDR3 DNA: TGTGCCAGTCGGTACGGGAGCAATCAGCCCCAGCATTTT.

This rearrangement joins TRBV2 to TRBJ2-2; D is uncertain. The CDR3 loop spans 13 amino acids. CDR1 is SNHLY, CDR2 FYNNEI, per germline. V lost 6 bases and J 8 bases, leaving 13 bases between the germline ends. CDR3 in DNA: TGTGCCAGCAGGACCGAAAGTTTAGGGGAGCTGTTTTTT. Its protein product is CASRTESLGELFF.

This chain connects TRBV15 to TRBJ2-7; 7 positions match TRBD1. The CDR3 runs to 15 residues. V gave up 3 bases and J gave up 0 bases; unmatched junction bases: 5. CDR1 LNHNV and CDR2 YYDKDF come from the germline V gene (reference sequence). CDR3 protein: CATSRDRKLSYEQYF. For the CDR3, the DNA is TGTGCCACCAGCAGGGACAGGAAACTCTCCTACGAGCAGTACTTC.

This chain joins TRBV7-9 and TRBJ2-2, with D tentatively TRBD1 or TRBD2 (5 bases each). This CDR3 is 16 amino acids long. Germline loops: CDR1 SEHNR, CDR2 FQNEAQ (reference sequence). V lost 5 bases, J lost 2 bases, and 15 bases lay in between. CDR3 protein: CASSPRDQINTGELFF. Here the CDR3 DNA reads TGTGCCAGCAGCCCCCGGGACCAAATAAACACCGGGGAGCTGTTTTTT.

There are a few counts of this clonotype. This chain uses TRBV7-9 with TRBJ2-3; the match to TRBD2 covers 13 bases. V lost 4 bases to trimming and J lost 5 bases; unmatched junction nucleotides: 6. Germline assignment: CDR1 SEHNR and CDR2 FQNEAQ (reference sequence). The CDR3 has 16 amino acids. The CDR3 region has the DNA TGTGCCAGCAGCTGGAGACTAGCGGGGGGACGAGATACGCAGTATTTT. Protein: CASSWRLAGGRDTQYF.

This clonotype was picked up a small number of times. The chain employs TRBV12-3 or TRBV12-4 and TRBJ2-7, with TRBD2 matching 11 bases. The CDR3 contains 15 residues. The V segment lost 7 bases and the J segment 1 base; nucleotides outside the gene matches: 6. The CDR3 here is CASNIPSGRSYEQYF. The CDR3 coding sequence is TGTGCCAGCAACATACCTAGCGGGAGGTCCTACGAGCAGTACTTC.

V and J are TRBV20-1 and TRBJ2-7, with D maybe TRBD2 (7 bases). The CDR3 has 15 amino acids. Trimming pared 5 bases from V and 5 bases from J, leaving 22 bases between. The germline gives CDR1 DFQATT, CDR2 SNEGSKA (reference sequence). The CDR3 here is CSAVKSTGRANEQYF. The CDR3 nucleotides are TGCAGTGCTGTGAAATCCACAGGGAGGGCTAACGAGCAGTACTTC.